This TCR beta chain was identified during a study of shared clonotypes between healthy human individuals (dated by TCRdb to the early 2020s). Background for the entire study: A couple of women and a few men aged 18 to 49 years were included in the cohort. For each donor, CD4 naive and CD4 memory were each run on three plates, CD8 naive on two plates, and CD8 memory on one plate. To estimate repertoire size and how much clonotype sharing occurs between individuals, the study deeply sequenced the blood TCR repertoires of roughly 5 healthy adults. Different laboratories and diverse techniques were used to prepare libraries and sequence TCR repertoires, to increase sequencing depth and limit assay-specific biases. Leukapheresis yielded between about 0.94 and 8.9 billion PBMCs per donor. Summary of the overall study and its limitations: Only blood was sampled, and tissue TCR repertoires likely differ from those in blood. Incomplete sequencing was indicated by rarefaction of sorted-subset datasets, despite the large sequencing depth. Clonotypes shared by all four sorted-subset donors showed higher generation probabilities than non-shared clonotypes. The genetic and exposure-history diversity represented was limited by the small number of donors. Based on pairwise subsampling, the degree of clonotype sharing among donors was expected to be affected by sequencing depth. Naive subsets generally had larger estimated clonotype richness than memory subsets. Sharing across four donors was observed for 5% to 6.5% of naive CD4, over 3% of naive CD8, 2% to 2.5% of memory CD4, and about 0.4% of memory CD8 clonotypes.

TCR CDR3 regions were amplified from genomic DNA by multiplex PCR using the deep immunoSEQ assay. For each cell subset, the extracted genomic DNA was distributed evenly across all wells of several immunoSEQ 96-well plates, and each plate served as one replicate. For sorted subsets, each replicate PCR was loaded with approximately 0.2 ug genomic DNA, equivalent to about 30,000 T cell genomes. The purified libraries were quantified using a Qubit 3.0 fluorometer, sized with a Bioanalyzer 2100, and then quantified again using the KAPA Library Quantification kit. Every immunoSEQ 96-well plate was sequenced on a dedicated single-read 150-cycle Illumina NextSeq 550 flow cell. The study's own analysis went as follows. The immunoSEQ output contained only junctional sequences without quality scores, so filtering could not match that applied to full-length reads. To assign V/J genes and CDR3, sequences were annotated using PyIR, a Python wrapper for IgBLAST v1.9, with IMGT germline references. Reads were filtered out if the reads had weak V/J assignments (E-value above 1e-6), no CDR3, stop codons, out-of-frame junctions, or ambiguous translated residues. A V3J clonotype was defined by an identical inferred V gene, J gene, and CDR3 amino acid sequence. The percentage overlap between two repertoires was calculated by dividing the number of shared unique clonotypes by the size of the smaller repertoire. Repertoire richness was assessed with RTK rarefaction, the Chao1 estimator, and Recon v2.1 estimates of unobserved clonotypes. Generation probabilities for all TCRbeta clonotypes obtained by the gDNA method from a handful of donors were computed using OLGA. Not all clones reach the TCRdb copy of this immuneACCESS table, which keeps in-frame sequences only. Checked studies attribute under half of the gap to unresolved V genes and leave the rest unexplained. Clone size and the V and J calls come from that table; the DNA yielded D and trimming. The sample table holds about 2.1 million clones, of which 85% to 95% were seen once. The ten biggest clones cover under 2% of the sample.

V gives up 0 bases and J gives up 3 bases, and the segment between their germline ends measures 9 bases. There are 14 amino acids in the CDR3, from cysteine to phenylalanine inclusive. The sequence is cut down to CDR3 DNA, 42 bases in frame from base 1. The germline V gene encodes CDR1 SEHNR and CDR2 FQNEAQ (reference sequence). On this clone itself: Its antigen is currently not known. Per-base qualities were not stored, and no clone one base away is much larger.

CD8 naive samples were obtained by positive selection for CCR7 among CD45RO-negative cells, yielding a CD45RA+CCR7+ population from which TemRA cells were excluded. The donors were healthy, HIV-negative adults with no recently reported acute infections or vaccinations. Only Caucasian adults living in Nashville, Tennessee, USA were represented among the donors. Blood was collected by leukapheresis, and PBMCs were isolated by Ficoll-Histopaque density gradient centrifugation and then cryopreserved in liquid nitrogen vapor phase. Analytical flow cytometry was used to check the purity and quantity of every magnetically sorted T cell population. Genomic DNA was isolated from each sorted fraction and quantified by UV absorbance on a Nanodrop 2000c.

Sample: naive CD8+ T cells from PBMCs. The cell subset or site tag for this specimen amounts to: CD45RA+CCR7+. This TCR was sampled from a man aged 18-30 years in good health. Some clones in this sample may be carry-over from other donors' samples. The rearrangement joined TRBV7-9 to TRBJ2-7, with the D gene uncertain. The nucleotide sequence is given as TGTGCCAGCAGCTTAGCGGTCTACCGCTACGAGCAGTACTTC. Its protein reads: CASSLAVYRYEQYF. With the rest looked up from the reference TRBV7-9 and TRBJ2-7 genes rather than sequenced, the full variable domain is DTGVSQNPRHKITKRGQNVTFRCDPISEHNRLYWYRQTLGQGPEFLTYFQNEAQLEKSRLLSDRFSAERPKGSFSTLEIQRTEQGDSAMYLCASSLAVYRYEQYFGPGTRLTVT.